Listed here are 19 T cell receptor beta chains from one sample, sequenced in a study of cytomegalovirus exposure and HLA in healthy donors. Primers: 60 Vbeta forward and 13 Jbeta reverse. Repertoires were generated with immunoSEQ multiplex PCR, while TCRdb's copy carries only in-frame clones and drops some. The table lists just over 150,000 clones, less than 90% of them singletons, with roughly 6.3% in the top ten. Sequencing was carried out using PBMCs. The source of these receptors is a male donor in good health and CMV-seropositive.

DNA for the CDR3: TGTGCCAGCTCACCACCGCGGAGAGGCGGGACAGATACGCAGTATTTT. Translating gives CASSPPRRGGTDTQYF. This chain connects TRBV18 to TRBJ2-3, with D tentatively TRBD2 (5 bases). V gave up 0 bases and J gave up 3 bases, with 13 bases separating them. Germline CDR1 is KGHSH and CDR2 is LQKENI. This CDR3 comprises 16 residues.

This clone was detected only once. The chain employs TRBV11-3 and TRBJ2-7, with TRBD1 identical over 10 bases. The V and J ends lost 5 bases and 5 bases, in that order; junction bases with no gene match: 9. In germline, CDR1 is SGHNT, CDR2 YENEEA. The CDR3 totals 15 residues. CDR3 bases: TGTGCCAGCAGCACATCCTGGGACAGGGGCAACGAGCAGTACTTC. This translates into CASSTSWDRGNEQYF.

This rearrangement joins TRBV4-2 to TRBJ1-1, with 8 bases lining up with TRBD1. Unmatched junction bases numbered 8, after V lost 4 bases and J lost 10 bases. The CDR3 has 13 residues. CDR1 and CDR2 (germline): LGHNA, YNFKEQ. In DNA, the CDR3 is TGTGCCAGCAGCCTAACACAGGGGGGGGTAGCTTTCTTT. Protein sequence: CASSLTQGGVAFF.

J is TRBJ2-5 and V is TRBV11-2; a weak D match, TRBD2 (6 bases). Germline V lookup: CDR1 SGHAT, CDR2 FQNNGV. The CDR3 has 13 amino acids. Trimming shortened V by 5 bases and J by 1 base, and 8 bases separated the two germline ends. The chain's CDR3 is CASSRGIQETQYF. CDR3 DNA sequence: TGTGCCAGCAGCCGGGGGATCCAAGAGACCCAGTACTTC.

This sequence joins TRBV5-6 and TRBJ1-5; the D is unclear. Germline V CDR1 and CDR2: SGHDT, YYEEEE. V lost 1 base to trimming and J lost 9 bases, with 14 bases between them. The CDR3 covers 14 residues. CDR3 region: CASSLPVLRGPQHF. In DNA form, the CDR3 reads TGTGCCAGCAGCTTGCCCGTCCTCCGGGGGCCCCAGCATTTT.

The gene calls are TRBV9 and TRBJ2-7; D gene unclear. The CDR3 totals 14 residues. Trimming shortened V by 0 bases and J by 2 bases, and 9 bases separated the two germline ends. The germline CDR1 and CDR2 sequences are SGDLS and YYNGEE. Written as DNA, the CDR3 is TGTGCCAGCAGCGTAGAGCTCACAGCCTACGAGCAGTACTTC. Its translation is CASSVELTAYEQYF.

The rearrangement links TRBV6-5 to TRBJ1-3, with 7 bases identical to TRBD1. Germline trimming cut 8 bases from V and 0 bases from J; bases unmatched to any gene: 4. CDR3 length: 14 residues. From germline, CDR1 is MNHEY and CDR2 SVGAGI. CDR3 nucleotides: TGTGCCAGCGGACAGGTTACCTCTGGAAACACCATATATTTT. The encoded protein is CASGQVTSGNTIYF.

The chain is built from TRBV2 and TRBJ2-1, with 7 bases aligning to TRBD2. Germline assignment: CDR1 SNHLY and CDR2 FYNNEI. J was trimmed by 5 bases and V by 7 bases; bases with no gene match: 11. CDR3 length: 15 amino acids. In DNA form, the CDR3 reads TGTGCCAGCACCCGTTGGCTAGCGGCGGACAATGAGCAGTTCTTC. Translated: CASTRWLAADNEQFF.

This clone showed up just a few times. The gene calls are TRBV6-5 and TRBJ2-7; TRBD1 aligns across 9 bases. The V gene end was trimmed by 6 bases and the J gene end by 5 bases; junction bases not matched to a gene: 8. The germline V gene has CDR1 MNHEY and CDR2 SVGAGI. The CDR3 totals 14 residues. DNA of the CDR3: TGTGCCAGCAGCCACACAGGGGGCGGCGACGAGCAGTACTTC. Its protein product is CASSHTGGGDEQYF.

For this clone: Distinct nucleotide sequences in the sample also encode this CDR3. This rearrangement joins TRBV2 to TRBJ2-7; unclear D gene. The V and J ends lost 4 bases and 2 bases respectively, with 3 bases between them. The germline CDR1 and CDR2 sequences are SNHLY and FYNNEI. The length of the CDR3 is 11 residues. CDR3 DNA sequence: TGTGCCAGCAGTGTCACCTACGAGCAGTACTTC. Translation gives CASSVTYEQYF.

The rearrangement uses TRBV29-1 and TRBJ1-4; 8 bases agree with TRBD1. Trimming removed 8 bases from V and 7 bases from J; junction bases left unmatched: 12. The CDR3 contains 14 residues. Germline assignment: CDR1 SQVTM and CDR2 ANQGSEA. This chain's CDR3 is CSTDSGTGGEKLFF. In nucleotides, the CDR3 is TGCAGCACCGACTCCGGGACAGGAGGTGAAAAACTGTTTTTT.

This chain links TRBV2 with TRBJ2-1, with a weak D call TRBD2 (5 bases). The germline V and J ends were trimmed by 6 bases and 10 bases, with 13 bases remaining between them. The CDR3 contains 12 residues. Germline assignment: CDR1 SNHLY and CDR2 FYNNEI. Here the CDR3 reads CASRILVGEQFF. CDR3 sequence (DNA): TGTGCCAGCAGGATACTAGTTGGCGAGCAGTTCTTC.

Only a few counts were recorded for this clone. This chain links TRBV5-1 with TRBJ2-2, with 10 bases matching TRBD1. The CDR3 covers 19 residues. Per the germline V gene, CDR1 is SGHRS and CDR2 is YFSETQ. Germline trimming cut 1 base from V and 4 bases from J; bases unmatched to any gene: 13. This CDR3 is CASSLIRLGDRGPTGELFF. The CDR3 bases are TGCGCCAGCAGCTTGATCCGGTTGGGGGACAGGGGCCCCACCGGGGAGCTGTTTTTT.

On this clone: One junction end does not reproduce the germline sequence, and a read error may be involved. The V and J genes are TRBV7-7 and TRBJ2-2; the D gene is possibly TRBD1 (5 bases). CDR3 length equals 14 residues. Germline CDR1 is SSHAT and CDR2 is FNYEAQ (reference sequence). This CDR3 reads CASSSQGLTGELFF. The CDR3 DNA is TGTGCTAGCAGCTCTCAGGGCCTCACCGGGGAGCTGTTTTTT. The full variable domain, in which reference TRBV7-7 and TRBJ2-2 provide the parts outside the CDR3, is GAGVSQSPRYKVTKRGQDVTLRCDPISSHATLYWYQQALGQGPEFLTYFNYEAQPDKSGLPSDRFSAERPEGSISTLTIQRTEQRDSAMYRCASSSQGLTGELFFGEGSRLTVL.

This clone has only a few counts. The chain recombines TRBV5-1 with TRBJ2-3; tentatively, D is TRBD2 (5 bases). Between the trimmed V and J ends, which lost 4 bases and 1 base, there was a span of 10 bases. The CDR3 length is 14 residues. Germline lookup yields CDR1 SGHRS and CDR2 YFSETQ. CDR3 loop: CASSPMGGTDTQYF. The CDR3, as DNA: TGCGCCAGCAGCCCCATGGGAGGCACAGATACGCAGTATTTT.

The rearrangement links TRBV7-9 to TRBJ2-7; D is ambiguous. Germline V gene lookup returns CDR1 SEHNR and CDR2 FQNEAQ (reference sequence). The length of the CDR3 is 14 residues. Trimming pared 0 bases from V and 3 bases from J, leaving 9 bases between. The CDR3 DNA is TGTGCCAGCAGCTTAGCGCTCTCCTACTACGAGCAGTACTTC. It yields the protein CASSLALSYYEQYF.

The chain uses TRBV11-2 and TRBJ2-5, with TRBD1 matching 12 bases. The germline gives CDR1 SGHAT, CDR2 FQNNGV. The CDR3 runs to 15 residues. Trimming cost V 4 bases and J 5 bases; bases outside gene matches: 5. CDR3 coding DNA: TGTGCCAGCAGCTCTGGGACAGGGGGCACCGAGACCCAGTACTTC. Its protein is CASSSGTGGTETQYF.

The chain combines TRBV5-1 with TRBJ2-7, with D possibly TRBD2 on 6 matching bases. Trimming took 10 bases from V and 6 from J, leaving 23 bases between them. In germline, CDR1 is SGHRS, CDR2 YFSETQ. The CDR3 runs to 14 residues. The CDR3 region has the DNA TGCGCCTGCAAGTTAGGAGGGGTCGCGTTCGAGCAGTACTTC. Its protein product is CACKLGGVAFEQYF.

On this clone: Sequence at one end of the junction differs from germline and may be a read error. The chain has TRBV7-9 and TRBJ2-7, with D possibly matching TRBD1 (6 bases). Germline values: CDR1 SEHNR, CDR2 FQNEAQ (reference sequence). The CDR3 sequence is 15 residues long. The CDR3 bases are TGTTCCAGCAGCCATGGGCGGCAGGGGATCCACGAGCAGTACTTC. Translated: CSSSHGRQGIHEQYF.